This passage covers 20 T cell receptor beta chains from one sample sequenced in a study of OX40 agonist ivuxolimab in advanced cancers. Sequencing used immunoSEQ multiplex PCR; TCRdb keeps in-frame clones, though not all of them. The table shows tens of thousands of clones, with over 75% occurring only once. This specimen consisted of CD4+ or CD8+ T cells sorted from blood, obtained in a trial of the OX40 agonist ivuxolimab. The receptors here all came from an adult with an advanced solid tumor such as melanoma, head and neck, liver or kidney cancer.

In this sample, this clone turned up once. CDR3 protein: CASSPGDGNTIYF. The CDR3 bases are TGTGCCAGCAGCCCGGGCGACGGCAACACCATATATTTT. V gene TRBV5-4 combines with J gene TRBJ1-3; D call uncertain. CDR3 length: 13 residues. V lost 4 bases, J lost 7 bases, and 12 bases lay in between. Germline V gene sequence: CDR1 SGHNT, CDR2 YYREEE (reference sequence).

There are a few counts of this clone. The rearrangement joins TRBV6-6 to TRBJ1-5; no firm D call. V lost 0 bases and J 10 bases, leaving 10 bases between the germline ends. There are 13 residues in the CDR3. Germline lookup yields CDR1 MNHNY and CDR2 SVGAGI (reference sequence). CDR3 in DNA: TGTGCCAGCAGTTACTCGGTTCTCTCTCCCCAGCATTTT. Residues: CASSYSVLSPQHF.

The chain links TRBV27 to TRBJ2-3; D not certain. The V and J ends lost 6 bases and 4 bases respectively, with 17 bases between them. This CDR3 comprises 15 residues. Germline V gives CDR1 MNHEY, CDR2 SMNVEV (reference sequence). The CDR3 DNA is TGTGCCAGCAGATCGCCCCAAGTTGGTGCAGATACGCAGTATTTT. It translates to CASRSPQVGADTQYF.

The chain links TRBV28 to TRBJ2-1, with 9 bases that match TRBD2. CDR3 length equals 16 residues. Losses at the gene ends were 5 bases for V and 2 bases for J; bases not matched to a gene: 7. The germline gives CDR1 MDHEN, CDR2 SYDVKM. As DNA, the CDR3 is TGTGCCAGCAGTCCGGCAAGACTAGCGGCCTACAATGAGCAGTTCTTC. The encoded protein is CASSPARLAAYNEQFF.

The chain joins TRBV27 to TRBJ2-7; 12 bases are a match to TRBD2. Germline values: CDR1 MNHEY, CDR2 SMNVEV (reference sequence). Trimming at V came to 5 bases and at J to 2 bases, leaving 10 bases not matched to a gene. The CDR3 covers 17 residues. The CDR3 loop reads CASSAWTSGDQTYEQYF. In DNA, the CDR3 is TGTGCCAGCAGTGCCTGGACTAGCGGGGACCAAACCTACGAGCAGTACTTC.

This clone was counted once. This rearrangement joins TRBV7-3 to TRBJ1-1; D is uncertain. Germline V gene sequence: CDR1 SGHTA, CDR2 FQGTGA. The length of the CDR3 is 13 residues. V lost 5 bases to trimming and J lost 1 base, with 8 bases between them. The chain's CDR3 is CASSPGPNTEAFF. The CDR3 coding sequence is TGTGCCAGCAGCCCAGGTCCGAACACTGAAGCTTTCTTT.

The table lists this clone with a few counts. The V call is TRBV7-9, the J call TRBJ2-7; possibly TRBD1 for D (6 bases). There are 15 residues in the CDR3. Deletions cut 5 bases from V and 3 bases from J, with 17 bases between. Germline assignment: CDR1 SEHNR and CDR2 FQNEAQ (reference sequence). The CDR3 coding sequence is TGTGCCAGCAGCCGAACGGGACACAAGGACTACGAGCAGTACTTC. Protein product: CASSRTGHKDYEQYF.

This clone was detected only once. The chain has TRBV6-5 and TRBJ2-7, with D maybe TRBD2 (6 bases). CDR3 length equals 11 residues. Germline-derived CDR1 and CDR2 are MNHEY and SVGAGI. V was clipped by 8 bases and J by 6 bases, with 11 bases between them. CDR3 in DNA: TGTGCCAGCGGGACCGGGGGCGAGCAGTACGTC. It codes for CASGTGGEQYV.

The J gene is TRBJ2-3, the V gene TRBV7-9; 10 bases agree with TRBD1. V gave up 2 bases and J gave up 6 bases; unmatched junction bases: 5. The CDR3 length is 15 residues. Germline lookup yields CDR1 SEHNR and CDR2 FQNEAQ (reference sequence). The CDR3 reads CASSLTGTGVDTQYF. The CDR3, as DNA: TGTGCCAGCAGCTTAACCGGGACAGGGGTGGATACGCAGTATTTT.

On this clone itself: The sample holds other DNA sequences that translate to the same CDR3. The V gene is TRBV11-3, the J gene TRBJ2-1; TRBD2 agrees at 15 bases. The CDR3 length is 15 residues. After removal of 5 bases from V and 8 bases from J, the junction contained 4 bases not matched to a gene. CDR1 and CDR2 (germline): SGHNT, YENEEA. CDR3 nucleotides: TGTGCCAGCAGCCTCGGACTAGCGGGAGGGGATGAGCAGTTCTTC. Its translation is CASSLGLAGGDEQFF.

This clone was seen once. The V and J genes are TRBV10-2 and TRBJ2-2, with D perhaps matching TRBD2 (7 bases). Germline CDR1 WSHSY, CDR2 SAAADI. The V gene lost 1 base and the J gene lost 4 bases, with 13 bases spanning the gap. This CDR3 spans 16 amino acids. In DNA form, the CDR3 reads TGCGCCAGCAGTGAGTTTGAAAGGGGGGGCACCGGGGAGCTGTTTTTT. Protein sequence: CASSEFERGGTGELFF.

This clone was found a few times. The chain joins TRBV9 to TRBJ2-3; D is ambiguous. Deletions cut 0 bases from V and 4 bases from J, with 12 bases between. This CDR3 region has 15 residues. Germline V lookup: CDR1 SGDLS, CDR2 YYNGEE. The CDR3 spells CASSVDGVLSDTQYF. In DNA form, the CDR3 reads TGTGCCAGCAGCGTAGATGGGGTACTCTCAGATACGCAGTATTTT.

The rearrangement uses TRBV10-3 and TRBJ2-5; TRBD1 aligns across 8 bases. With 3 bases clipped from V and 4 bases from J, the junction kept 10 bases outside the gene matches. CDR1 and CDR2 from the germline V gene are ENHRY and SYGVKD. CDR3 length: 16 amino acids. CDR3 sequence: CAISEVGQGAGETQYF. The CDR3 DNA is TGTGCCATCAGTGAAGTGGGCCAGGGGGCGGGAGAGACCCAGTACTTC.

The chain joins TRBV19 to TRBJ1-6; 7 nucleotides line up with TRBD1. V gave up 7 bases and J gave up 5 bases; unmatched junction bases: 5. Per the germline V gene, CDR1 is LNHDA and CDR2 is SQIVND (reference sequence). CDR3 length: 14 residues. The DNA for the CDR3 is TGTGCCAGTACCCCGGGACAGAATAATTCACCCCTCCACTTT. Translation gives CASTPGQNNSPLHF.

V usage is TRBV5-8 and J usage is TRBJ1-1; the D gene is possibly TRBD1 (6 bases). The germline V and J ends were trimmed by 4 bases and 6 bases, with 13 bases remaining between them. CDR1 and CDR2 (germline): SGHTS, YDEGEE. The CDR3 length is 13 residues. Here the CDR3 DNA reads TGTGCCAGCAGCCGGCAGAGGACAGCTGAAGCTTTCTTT. Translated, it gives CASSRQRTAEAFF.

The V gene is TRBV2, the J gene TRBJ1-2, with 7 positions matching TRBD1. Germline CDR1 SNHLY, CDR2 FYNNEI. The CDR3 runs to 16 residues. The V segment lost 4 bases and the J segment 8 bases; nucleotides outside the gene matches: 16. The CDR3 protein is CASSGSGTDFLRGYTF. DNA of the CDR3: TGTGCCAGCAGTGGTTCCGGGACAGACTTCTTGAGGGGCTACACCTTC.

CDR3 DNA sequence: TGTGCCAGCAGCATGACAGGGAGTATAGCCAAAAACATTCAGTACTTC. Translated: CASSMTGSIAKNIQYF. The rearrangement links TRBV28 to TRBJ2-4; TRBD1 agrees at 7 bases. From germline, CDR1 is MDHEN and CDR2 SYDVKM. V was clipped by 6 bases and J by 0 bases; unmatched bases: 8. The CDR3 is made up of 16 amino acids.

The chain links TRBV6-5 to TRBJ2-7; 7 bases line up with TRBD2. Trimming took 5 bases from V and 1 from J; bases not matched to a gene: 5. Per the germline V gene, CDR1 is MNHEY and CDR2 is SVGAGI. The CDR3 contains 14 residues. CDR3 sequence (DNA): TGTGCCAGCAGTCCAGGGAGGGAATCCTACGAGCAGTACTTC. Translated: CASSPGRESYEQYF.

This clone was observed once. The rearrangement links TRBV16 to TRBJ1-4, with 8 bases fitting TRBD1. Germline V gene lookup returns CDR1 KGHSY and CDR2 FQNENV. This CDR3 spans 12 amino acids. The ends lost 2 bases at V and 10 bases at J; junction bases unmatched: 0. This CDR3 reads CASSQTGGKLFF. CDR3 nucleotide sequence: TGTGCCAGCAGCCAAACAGGGGGAAAACTGTTTTTT.

J is TRBJ2-5 and V is TRBV10-3; D is unclear. Germline loops: CDR1 ENHRY, CDR2 SYGVKD. Trimming pared 10 bases from V and 5 bases from J, leaving 17 bases between. The CDR3 runs to 13 residues. CDR3 loop: CATQNGVKETQYF. For the CDR3, the DNA is TGTGCCACCCAAAATGGGGTCAAGGAGACCCAGTACTTC.